The following is a T cell receptor beta chain sequence with its context. The antigen it recognizes is unknown. No much larger clone is present one base from it, and per-base qualities are unavailable. The cohort comprised 550 to 700 healthy bone marrow donors. At the time of sampling, all cohort members were nominally healthy, though unrecorded immune exposures were likely present. The donor tested CMV seropositive and was one of the 289 seropositive cohort members. Each donor provided a peripheral blood sample, and peripheral blood mononuclear cells were used for TCR beta sequencing. Genomic DNA was extracted from the blood cell samples with the Qiagen DNeasy Blood Extraction Kit. These data are taken from a study of cytomegalovirus exposure and HLA in healthy donors (dated by TCRdb to about 2017). A note on the overall study: In an earlier analysis of 450 to 750 of the donors, 276 Gb of sequence data and 117 million unique TCR beta sequences from 150 million to 200 million T cells were reported. Donor age, sex, ethnicity and CMV serostatus were compiled together with the repertoire data. To study patterns of TCR occurrence, a later analysis re-analyzed previously published TCR beta repertoires from 500 to 850 donors and added high-resolution HLA genotyping. Roughly 5 DR-DQ haplotypes were handled as single units for association and clustering because linkage in the cohort was strong. Among 300 to 500 genotyped donors of the cohort, an average of approximately 240,000 unique TCR beta nucleotide sequences was sequenced per donor, of which about 18% were non-productive. The study combined high-throughput TCR immunosequencing, statistical association of individual TCRs with disease status, and machine learning to predict cytomegalovirus infection status. HLA typing included class I and class II loci at four-digit resolution. Every repertoire in the discovery cohort had been generated on one and the same sequencing platform. An earlier analysis of approximately 580 of the donors used high-throughput TCR beta sequencing to judge whether each TCR beta V gene segment behaved as functional or pseudogenic. In the later analysis, no new phenotypic data were used to find candidate immune exposures; instead, reliance was placed on TCR beta sequences and their occurrence across donors. A separate validation cohort of about 110 different subjects was used in addition to the 666-subject first cohort. Of the roughly 400 genotyped donors, roughly 80% were placed in the genetic ancestry cluster associated with self-reported Caucasian donors. The study aimed to test whether cataloging public T cell receptors could reveal signatures of past pathogen exposure. In a later genetic analysis, genome-wide SNP genotypes for about 65% of the roughly 700 donors were used, and that subset was treated as a discovery cohort. The study used immunosequencing to profile the T cell repertoires of approximately 650 subjects and linked those repertoires to cytomegalovirus serostatus. The number of donors typed differed by locus, with 629-630 for A, B, C, DRB1 and DQB1, around 500 for DQA1, nearly 610 for DPA1, and some 450 for DPB1. An early release covering 500 to 750 HLA-typed donors comprised about 300 gigabases of sequencing data and 85 million or so unique TCR sequences. The paper as a whole reports these results and caveats: Most CMV-associated TCR beta chains appeared to be HLA-restricted in a later analysis, and the HLA associations seemed to be driven largely by CMV exposure. Broadly in line with IMGT annotations, most TCR beta V segments showed up in productive rearrangements about 87% or about 30% of the time in an earlier analysis of several hundred of the donors. A later analysis found that HLA-associated TCR beta chains were more clonally expanded and had lower generation probabilities than equally common non-associated chains. A later analysis associated about 17,000 TCR beta sequences with specific HLA alleles at a false discovery rate of 0.05. The classifier was reported to diagnose cytomegalovirus status with high specificity and sensitivity in both the original cohort and the validation cohort. Immune exposure information for the cohort was limited to CMV serostatus. A cluster of highly shared sequence variants was judged likely to be a technical artifact of the sequencing pipeline. Roughly 15 rarely observed V segments, including chromosome 9 orphons, were excluded from the earlier analysis of several hundred of the donors because counts were too low. In a later genetic analysis, a missense DCLRE1C variant was associated with V-gene and J-gene trimming of TCR beta chains, and the association was replicated in an independent cohort. This cohort had only TCR beta chains sequenced, and the lack of alpha or paired-chain data limited which features could be detected. The study listed over 150 TCR beta chains as associated with cytomegalovirus. Presence/absence analyses assumed roughly uniform sequencing depth across donors, an assumption that may not hold. Linkage disequilibrium might explain the correlated functional status among segregating V segments, but an unknown experimental factor could not be ruled out. A further reported finding was that TCR beta sequences accurately predicted the HLA-A and HLA-B alleles for most subjects in the first cohort. According to the authors, the approach could potentially be generalized to other disease states and immunological phenotypes. Because HLA typing was unavailable for some donors at each locus, only the typed subset was used in association tests. Some IMGT-functional V segments, including TRBV6-2 and TRBV6-3, could not be distinguished by the 87-base-pair reads and were therefore excluded. A few of the identified cytomegalovirus-associated TCR beta chains were confirmed in vitro to be specific for cytomegalovirus antigens. While some public TCRs were present in many individuals, most TCR sequences turned up only very rarely across donors. According to a later genetic analysis, donors in an Asian-associated ancestry cluster had fewer N-insertions in productive TCRs than the roughly 700-donor mean. A later analysis reported that several top co-occurrence clusters appeared linked to parvovirus B19, influenza, CMV and Epstein-Barr virus. Strong co-occurrence of HLA alleles, especially DR and DQ, made assigning TCR associations to individual alleles difficult. In a later analysis, the rate of TCR association differed among HLA loci, with DRB1 alleles having the most associated TCRs and HLA-C alleles having the fewest.

V is shortened by 7 bases, J by 5 bases, and the region joining them spans 14 bases. As encoded in the germline V gene, CDR1 is SNHLY while CDR2 is FYNNEI. There are 13 amino acids in the CDR3, from cysteine to phenylalanine inclusive. CDR3 DNA only is kept here, 39 bases in frame from base 1. Library preparation was by the immunoSEQ multiplex PCR assay. A mixture of 60 forward primers for TCR Vbeta segments and 13 reverse primers for TCR Jbeta segments was used in the multiplex PCR. Amplification of the CDR3 region of rearranged TCR beta genes was performed with a multiplex PCR assay on genomic DNA. Amplified TCR beta libraries were sequenced as 87-base-pair reads on the Illumina HiSeq System. On the study's bioinformatics: A later analysis tallied tens of millions of unique TCR beta chains across the roughly 610 repertoires, and some 10 million of those chains were shared by two or more donors. Raw reads were error-corrected and collapsed into unique sequences with a nearest-neighbor algorithm that merged closely related sequences to remove PCR and sequencing errors. To assign V, D and J gene segments, CDR3 sequences were aligned to IMGT reference sequences. For a sequence to be retained, a match of at least six nucleotides to both a V gene segment and a J gene segment was required. Rearrangements were called productive when the CDR3 lacked stop codons and stayed in frame with V and J; all others were non-productive. Following IMGT convention, CDR3 was defined as the stretch from the second conserved V-encoded cysteine up to the conserved J-encoded phenylalanine. Sequences without an unambiguous match to a single V gene segment were excluded from the earlier analysis of a few hundred of the donors. An earlier analysis of some 610 of the donors called V segments functional above 56.7% productive rearrangements and segregating when the between-donor standard deviation exceeded 5%. A statistical classification framework was developed to diagnose cytomegalovirus status using the catalog of TCR beta chain sequences. In a later analysis, TCR nucleotide sequences were compared against IMGT/GENE-DB human TR gene sequences so that V and J genes could be assigned. A later analysis assigned CDR3 sequences and most-parsimonious VDJ recombination scenarios with the TCRdist pipeline. In a later analysis, each TCR beta chain was defined by its CDR3 amino acid sequence together with its V-gene family, and reads lacking a unique V-gene family were excluded. To address suspected cross-contamination and a sequencing artifact, a later analysis removed approximately 590 highly shared, low-generation-probability nucleotide sequences. A later analysis calculated a clonal expansion index for each public chain from normalized within-repertoire ranks of inferred template counts. Generation probabilities in a later analysis came from a VDJ recombination model fitted to out-of-frame rearrangements, and those results were checked against IGoR. A later analysis scored TCR-TCR, TCR-HLA and TCR-CMV co-occurrence with hypergeometric tests, applying a repertoire-size bias correction to TCR pairs. To estimate false discovery rates, a later analysis permuted the HLA or CMV assignments 20 times. In a later analysis, co-occurring TCRs were grouped using DBSCAN, with TCRdist sequence similarity added in when clustering inside HLA-allele-positive subsets. Repertoires with fewer than 30,000 or more than 120,000 public chains, plus five repertoires with anomalous nucleotide sharing, were excluded from co-occurrence clustering. TCRdb's version of the immuneACCESS table is confined to in-frame rearrangements and falls short of the full clone set. An unresolved V gene accounts for under half of the shortfall where checked; the remainder is of unknown origin. V, J and clone size reflect that table, while D and trimming were determined from the DNA. Counted in this sample were around 100,000 clones; 60% to 80% of them appeared once. Around 2.5% of the sample goes to the ten largest clones.

The sequencing sample was made of PBMCs. The V and J segments used are TRBV2 and TRBJ2-5, and the D gene may be TRBD2, 6 bases matching. This receptor was obtained from a man aged 50 or older in good health and CMV-seropositive. In nucleotides, the sequence is TGTGCCAGCACGCGGGGATACCGGGAGACCCAGTACTTC. Translated, it reads CASTRGYRETQYF.